The present entry profiles one T cell receptor beta chain with its context. The antigen this receptor binds is unknown. No base quality information exists; no much larger clone differs at one position. In total, more than 500 healthy bone marrow donors made up the cohort. Cohort members were all nominally healthy when sampled, although unrecorded immune exposures were likely present. The donor was CMV seropositive and was included in the group of about 290 seropositive cohort members. A peripheral blood sample was provided by each donor, and peripheral blood mononuclear cells were used for TCR beta sequencing. Genomic DNA extraction from the blood cell samples was performed with the Qiagen DNeasy Blood Extraction Kit. The data are from a study of cytomegalovirus exposure and HLA in healthy donors (dated 2017 in TCRdb). In the study overall: According to an earlier analysis of a few hundred of the donors, roughly 180 million T cells yielded roughly 100 million unique TCR beta sequences and about 300 Gb of sequence data. A later analysis re-analyzed previously published TCR beta repertoires from 660 or so donors and added high-resolution HLA genotyping to study TCR occurrence patterns. A later genetic analysis took genome-wide SNP genotypes for about 65% of the roughly 670 donors and used that subset as a discovery cohort. The number of typed donors differed by locus: roughly 620-640 for A, B, C, DRB1 and DQB1; 500 to 550 for DQA1; 600 to 610 for DPA1; and roughly 490 for DPB1. Roughly 5 DR-DQ haplotypes were treated as single units for association and clustering because of strong linkage in the cohort. Among around 400 genotyped donors of the cohort, an average of about 220,000 unique TCR beta nucleotide sequences was sequenced per donor, of which roughly 18% were non-productive. In the later analysis, no new phenotypic data were used to find candidate immune exposures; instead, reliance was placed on TCR beta sequences and their occurrence across donors. Using immunosequencing, the study profiled T cell repertoires from 550 to 750 subjects and related those repertoires to cytomegalovirus serostatus. HLA typing covered class I and class II loci at four-digit resolution. In an earlier analysis of a few hundred of the donors, high-throughput TCR beta sequencing was used to judge whether each TCR beta V gene segment behaved as functional or pseudogenic. Every repertoire in the discovery cohort had been generated on one and the same sequencing platform. Besides the first cohort of 550 to 750 subjects, a separate validation cohort made up of 120 or so different subjects was used. The aim of the study was to test whether cataloging public T cell receptors could identify signatures of past pathogen exposure. An early release that covered fewer than 750 HLA-typed donors contained about 300 gigabases of sequencing data and 85 million to 100 million unique TCR sequences. Donor age, sex, ethnicity and CMV serostatus were compiled alongside the repertoire data. Of the roughly 430 genotyped donors, roughly 80% fell in the genetic ancestry cluster associated with self-reported Caucasian donors. To predict cytomegalovirus infection status, the study brought together high-throughput TCR immunosequencing, statistical association of individual TCRs with disease status, and machine learning. On the study overall, not on this receptor specifically: In a later analysis, the rate of TCR association differed among HLA loci, with DRB1 alleles having the most associated TCRs and HLA-C alleles having the fewest. The only immune exposure information available for the cohort was CMV serostatus. A later analysis found that most CMV-associated TCR beta chains appeared HLA-restricted, with HLA associations seemingly driven largely by CMV exposure. While some public TCRs were present in many individuals, most TCR sequences turned up only very rarely across donors. A later analysis associated about 17,000 TCR beta sequences with specific HLA alleles at a false discovery rate of 0.05. An earlier analysis of 450 to 750 of the donors showed that most TCR beta V segments appeared in productive rearrangements either about 87% or about 30% of the time, which broadly matched IMGT annotations. In a later analysis, HLA-associated TCR beta chains showed more clonal expansion and lower generation probabilities than non-associated chains that were equally common. Only TCR beta chains were sequenced in this cohort, and the absence of alpha or paired-chain data limited detectable features. HLA typing was unavailable for some donors at each locus, so association tests used only the typed subset. According to a later genetic analysis, donors in an Asian-associated ancestry cluster had fewer N-insertions in productive TCRs than the approximately 700-donor mean. A group of highly shared sequence variants was considered likely to be a technical artifact of the sequencing pipeline. Linkage disequilibrium might explain the correlated functional status among segregating V segments, but an unknown experimental factor could not be ruled out. In a later genetic analysis, a missense DCLRE1C variant was associated with V-gene and J-gene trimming of TCR beta chains, and the association was replicated in an independent cohort. It was suggested by the authors that the approach could potentially be generalized to other disease states and immunological phenotypes. In vitro tests confirmed that a few of the cytomegalovirus-associated TCR beta chains recognize cytomegalovirus antigens. Over 15 rarely observed V segments, including chromosome 9 orphons, were excluded from the earlier analysis of just under 600 of the donors because counts were too low. A further reported finding was that TCR beta sequences accurately predicted the HLA-A and HLA-B alleles for most subjects in the first cohort. Several of the top co-occurrence clusters appeared to be linked to parvovirus B19, influenza, CMV and Epstein-Barr virus, according to a later analysis. Sequencing depth was assumed to be roughly uniform across donors in the presence/absence analyses, though that assumption may not hold. When HLA alleles, especially DR and DQ, strongly co-occurred, attributing TCR associations to individual alleles was difficult. In both the original and validation cohorts, the classifier was reported to diagnose cytomegalovirus status with high specificity and sensitivity. In the study, 150 to 200 TCR beta chains were listed as associated with cytomegalovirus.

Library preparation was by the immunoSEQ multiplex PCR assay. A mixture of 60 forward primers for TCR Vbeta segments and 13 reverse primers for TCR Jbeta segments was used in the multiplex PCR. The CDR3 region of rearranged TCR beta genes was amplified from genomic DNA with a multiplex PCR assay. On the Illumina HiSeq System, the amplified TCR beta libraries were sequenced as 87-base-pair reads. The authors processed their data as follows. A later analysis counted approximately 84 million unique TCR beta chains across the 500 to 850 repertoires, and roughly 9.9 million of these chains were shared by at least two donors. To remove PCR and sequencing errors, raw reads were error-corrected and collapsed into unique sequences using a nearest-neighbor algorithm that merged closely related sequences. CDR3 sequences were aligned to IMGT reference sequences to assign V, D and J gene segments. For a sequence to be retained, at least a six-nucleotide match to both a V gene segment and a J gene segment was required. A rearrangement was called productive if the CDR3 had no stop codons and remained in frame with V and J, and every other rearrangement was called non-productive. Following IMGT convention, CDR3 was defined as the stretch from the second conserved V-encoded cysteine to the conserved J-encoded phenylalanine. In an earlier analysis of more than 550 of the donors, sequences lacking an unambiguous match to a single V gene segment were excluded. In an earlier analysis of 587 of the donors, V segments were called functional above 56.7% productive rearrangements and were called segregating when the between-donor standard deviation exceeded 5%. To diagnose cytomegalovirus status from the catalog of TCR beta chain sequences, a statistical classification framework was built. In a later analysis, TCR nucleotide sequences were compared against IMGT/GENE-DB human TR gene sequences so that V and J genes could be assigned. A later analysis assigned CDR3 sequences and most-parsimonious VDJ recombination scenarios with the TCRdist pipeline. A later analysis defined each TCR beta chain by its CDR3 amino acid sequence plus V-gene family, and excluded reads lacking a unique V-gene family. In a later analysis, fewer than 650 highly shared, low-generation-probability nucleotide sequences were removed to address suspected cross-contamination and a sequencing artifact. For each public chain, a later analysis derived a clonal expansion index from normalized ranks of inferred template counts within each repertoire. In a later analysis, generation probabilities were computed using a VDJ recombination model fitted to out-of-frame rearrangements, and the results were checked against IGoR. In a later analysis, TCR-TCR, TCR-HLA and TCR-CMV co-occurrence was scored with hypergeometric tests, and a repertoire-size bias correction was applied to TCR pairs. False discovery rates were estimated in a later analysis by permuting HLA or CMV assignments 20 times. In a later analysis, co-occurring TCRs were grouped with DBSCAN, and TCRdist sequence similarity was added when clustering was performed within HLA-allele-positive subsets. Co-occurrence clustering excluded repertoires with fewer than 30,000 or more than 120,000 public chains, plus five with anomalous nucleotide sharing. TCRdb carries this immuneACCESS record with in-frame sequences only. Its versions omit some clonotypes, under half of them owing to an unresolved V gene in the studies checked, with the rest unexplained. Clonal size and the V and J genes are those of that table, whereas D and trimming came from the DNA. Recorded for this sample are approximately 300,000 clones; 84% of them occurred a single time. Approximately 2% of the sample is held by the ten biggest clonotypes.

This TCR derives from a woman in her thirties or forties in good health and CMV-seropositive. The specimen was PBMCs.

For the CDR3, the sequence is CASSARTGLNEQFF. At the DNA level, the sequence is TGTGCCAGCAGCGCCAGGACAGGGCTCAATGAGCAGTTCTTC. The V and J segments used are TRBV7-9 and TRBJ2-1, with TRBD1 identical over 8 junction bases. Taken from the germline V gene (reference sequence), the CDR1 and CDR2 loops are SEHNR and FQNEAQ. Trimming accounts for 5 bases at V and 6 bases at J, while the number of junction bases matched to no gene is 6. The CDR3 measures 14 amino acids from cysteine to phenylalanine. The sequence is cut down to CDR3 DNA, 42 bases in frame from base 1.